The clone carrying this T cell receptor beta chain was recorded many times. Antigen: not known. TCRdb reprocessed the 5' RACE reads with MiXCR, giving one entry per CDR3 protein. Of 36,000 or so distinct CDR3 sequences listed, 4.5% to 6% are singletons. This entry comes from a study of CD8 T cells in ankylosing spondylitis. Study-wide results and caveats: There was reportedly significant enrichment of clones that were disease-linked in matched ankylosing spondylitis synovial fluid.

The CDR3 sequence is 15 residues long. V lost 0 bases to trimming and J lost 2 bases; unmatched junction nucleotides: 2. The germline V gene encodes CDR1 KGHDR and CDR2 SFDVKD. The sample consisted of blood, either unsorted or a sorted T cell fraction (not recorded which). This receptor was identified in a male donor with ankylosing spondylitis or in good health (not recorded which). The J gene is TRBJ2-5, the V gene TRBV24-1, with 7 bases identical to TRBD1. The CDR3 DNA sequence: TGTGCCACCAGTGATTTGAGGACAGGTCAAGAGACCCAGTACTTC. Residues: CATSDLRTGQETQYF.